Below, 26 T cell receptor beta chains from the same sample are listed, as sequenced in a study of cytomegalovirus exposure and HLA in healthy donors. The PCR employed 60 Vbeta primers together with 13 Jbeta primers. Some clones are missing from TCRdb's copy, which holds only in-frame ones; the method was immunoSEQ multiplex PCR. The table lists approximately 40,000 clones, with more than 1.5% in the top ten. Sequenced input: PBMCs. These receptors were obtained from a woman aged 30 to 39 in good health and CMV-seronegative.

The chain recombines TRBV5-1 with TRBJ2-5; a possible D gene is TRBD1 (5 bases). CDR1 SGHRS and CDR2 YFSETQ come from the germline V gene. CDR3 length equals 14 residues. V shed 0 bases and J shed 5 bases, with 11 bases lying between them. CDR3 residues: CASSLGQIPETQYF. The CDR3 nucleotides read TGCGCCAGCAGCTTGGGACAGATACCCGAGACCCAGTACTTC.

The CDR3 reads CASSDSGSYNEQFF. The CDR3 nucleotides read TGTGCCAGCAGTGACTCGGGTTCCTACAATGAGCAGTTCTTC. The chain employs TRBV25-1 and TRBJ2-1, with D unresolved. This CDR3 has 14 amino acids. Per germline, CDR1 MGHDK and CDR2 SYGVNS. V shed 3 bases and J shed 1 base, with 7 bases lying between them.

The genes are TRBV6-5 and TRBJ1-1; 7 nucleotides agree with TRBD1. The CDR3 is made up of 15 amino acids. J lost 2 bases, V lost 5 bases, and 8 bases had no gene match. Germline values: CDR1 MNHEY, CDR2 SVGAGI. Here the CDR3 reads CASSARTGFNTEAFF. Written as DNA, the CDR3 is TGTGCCAGCAGTGCGAGGACAGGCTTCAACACTGAAGCTTTCTTT.

The rearrangement links TRBV4-1 to TRBJ1-1; D gene uncertain. The CDR3 length is 16 residues. V shed 7 bases and J shed 4 bases, with 22 bases lying between them. CDR1 and CDR2 (germline): MGHRA, YSYEKL. Here the CDR3 DNA reads TGCGCCAGCACCCCGGTCTTGGAGGGCCTGGTCACTGAAGCTTTCTTT. Translating gives CASTPVLEGLVTEAFF.

The chain couples TRBV30 to TRBJ1-5; TRBD1 might be the D (6 bases). The CDR3 spans 13 residues. Trimming left V 3 bases short and J 5 bases short, with 11 bases between. The germline CDR1 and CDR2 sequences are GTSNPN and SVGIG (reference sequence). For the CDR3, the DNA is TGTGCCTGGAGAGGACAGCTAGATCAGCCCCAGCATTTT. It codes for CAWRGQLDQPQHF. Full variable domain (remainder filled in from reference TRBV30 and TRBJ1-5): SQTIHQWPATLVQPVGSPLSLECTVEGTSNPNLYWYRQAAGRGLQLLFYSVGIGQISSEVPQNLSASRPQDRQFILSSKKLLLSDSGFYLCAWRGQLDQPQHFGDGTRLSIL.

The J gene is TRBJ2-1, the V gene TRBV7-6; 12 nucleotides align to TRBD2. V was clipped by 3 bases and J by 5 bases; unmatched bases: 2. The CDR3 is 15 residues long. The germline CDR1 and CDR2 sequences are SGHVS and FNYEAQ. The CDR3: CASSLTSGGNNEQFF. The CDR3 region has the DNA TGTGCCAGCAGCTTGACTAGCGGGGGAAACAATGAGCAGTTCTTC.

The chain has TRBV28 and TRBJ1-2, with 10 nucleotides matching TRBD1. This CDR3 region has 15 residues. Germline V gene lookup returns CDR1 MDHEN and CDR2 SYDVKM. After removal of 7 bases from V and 6 bases from J, the junction contained 11 bases not matched to a gene. In DNA form, the CDR3 reads TGTGCCAGCACCATAGGGGGACAGGGGCCTAATGGCTACACCTTC. This translates into CASTIGGQGPNGYTF.

V usage is TRBV18 and J usage is TRBJ2-1; no clear D gene. The CDR3 loop spans 11 amino acids. The V end was cut by 6 bases, the J end by 9 bases, with 9 bases between. The germline gives CDR1 KGHSH, CDR2 LQKENI. In DNA, the CDR3 is TGTGCCAGCTCGGAGCTCGTTGAGCAGTTCTTC. As protein: CASSELVEQFF.

The chain has TRBV28 and TRBJ2-5; 9 bases are a match to TRBD2. The J segment lost 2 bases and the V segment lost 7 bases, leaving 2 bases of the junction unmatched. CDR3 size: 13 residues. The germline CDR1 and CDR2 sequences are MDHEN and SYDVKM. The chain's CDR3 is CASNSGRQETQYF. CDR3 DNA sequence: TGTGCCAGCAATAGCGGGAGACAAGAGACCCAGTACTTC.

V and J are TRBV30 and TRBJ1-5; TRBD1 matches 7 bases. The trim removed 3 bases at V and 1 base at J, leaving 0 bases unmatched. CDR1 and CDR2 (germline): GTSNPN, SVGIG (reference sequence). This CDR3 region has 13 residues. The CDR3 DNA reads as TGTGCCTGGAGGGGACAGAGCAATCAGCCCCAGCATTTT. Amino acid sequence: CAWRGQSNQPQHF.

The chain combines TRBV4-2 with TRBJ2-7, with a weak D call TRBD2 (6 bases). V lost 0 bases and J lost 2, with 17 bases in between. CDR3 length: 17 amino acids. Germline CDR1 and CDR2: LGHNA and YNFKEQ. The CDR3 DNA follows: TGTGCCAGCAGCCAAGAAACCCCGAAGGGAGGAACCTACGAGCAGTACTTC. This gives the protein CASSQETPKGGTYEQYF.

The V call is TRBV19, the J call TRBJ1-2; possible D gene TRBD1, 6 bases. Germline CDR1 is LNHDA and CDR2 is SQIVND (reference sequence). The CDR3 sequence is 15 residues long. Trimming pared 4 bases from V and 4 bases from J, leaving 16 bases between. CDR3 amino acids: CASSSADSLGYGYTF. The CDR3 DNA is TGTGCCAGTAGTAGCGCGGACAGCCTTGGCTATGGCTACACCTTC. The full variable domain, completed using reference TRBV19 and TRBJ1-2, is DGGITQSPKYLFRKEGQNVTLSCEQNLNHDAMYWYRQDPGQGLRLIYYSQIVNDFQKGDIAEGYSVSREKKESFPLTVTSAQKNPTAFYLCASSSADSLGYGYTFGSGTRLTVV.

V and J are TRBV15 and TRBJ2-5; tentatively, D is TRBD2 (7 bases). This CDR3 contains 13 residues. V lost 3 bases to trimming and J lost 6 bases, with 11 bases between them. The germline gives CDR1 LNHNV, CDR2 YYDKDF (reference sequence). In nucleotides, the CDR3 is TGTGCCACCAGCAGGTACGGGGGGCAGACCCAGTACTTC. The encoded protein is CATSRYGGQTQYF.

This chain uses TRBV27 with TRBJ2-5; D call uncertain. The length of the CDR3 is 11 residues. V gave up 5 bases and J gave up 4 bases, with 5 bases separating them. Germline assignment: CDR1 MNHEY and CDR2 SMNVEV (reference sequence). The CDR3 nucleotides are TGTGCCAGCAGTATCTCAGAGACCCAGTACTTC. Its protein product is CASSISETQYF.

The chain joins TRBV4-1 to TRBJ2-1, with D perhaps TRBD2 (5 bases). The CDR3 has 16 residues. With 0 bases removed from V and 3 bases from J, the gap between germline ends came to 12 bases. Germline CDR1 MGHRA, CDR2 YSYEKL. DNA of the CDR3: TGCGCCAGCAGCCAAGACCGGTCTAGCCTCTACAATGAGCAGTTCTTC. The encoded protein is CASSQDRSSLYNEQFF.

The chain employs TRBV2 and TRBJ1-1; the D is unclear. CDR3 length: 12 residues. V lost 7 bases and J lost 3, with 9 bases in between. Per the germline V gene, CDR1 is SNHLY and CDR2 is FYNNEI. CDR3 coding DNA: TGTGCCAGCAATCAACAAGACACTGAAGCTTTCTTT. Translation gives CASNQQDTEAFF.

The chain recombines TRBV18 with TRBJ2-1; the D gene is possibly TRBD2 (6 bases). Germline lookup yields CDR1 KGHSH and CDR2 LQKENI. V was trimmed by 4 bases and J by 5 bases, leaving 21 bases between them. This CDR3 spans 17 amino acids. For the CDR3, the DNA is TGTGCCAGCTCACGTGGTCTCGGGGGAGGTTCCGACAATGAGCAGTTCTTC. Translating gives CASSRGLGGGSDNEQFF.

The chain recombines TRBV5-4 with TRBJ1-3; 7 bases agree with TRBD1. The CDR3 loop spans 15 amino acids. J lost 0 bases, V lost 5 bases, and 5 bases had no gene match. The germline CDR1 and CDR2 sequences are SGHNT and YYREEE (reference sequence). The CDR3 reads CASSLEGASGNTIYF. The CDR3 DNA follows: TGTGCCAGCAGTTTAGAGGGGGCCTCTGGAAACACCATATATTTT.

The J gene is TRBJ2-2, the V gene TRBV29-1; 7 nucleotides align to TRBD2. CDR1 is SQVTM, CDR2 ANQGSEA, per germline. The CDR3 has 12 amino acids. The ends lost 6 bases at V and 5 bases at J; junction bases unmatched: 3. CDR3 in amino acids: CSVAGVTGELFF. The CDR3 DNA follows: TGCAGCGTGGCGGGAGTTACCGGGGAGCTGTTTTTT.

The J gene is TRBJ1-5, the V gene TRBV5-1; TRBD1 matches 12 bases. This CDR3 has 15 residues. Germline V gene data show CDR1 as SGHRS and CDR2 as YFSETQ. J gave up 7 bases and V 4 bases, and 6 bases lay outside the gene matches. The CDR3 DNA reads as TGCGCCAGCAGCGACGGGACAGGGGGCAGCCAGCCCCAGCATTTT. Residues: CASSDGTGGSQPQHF.

The chain carries TRBV2 and TRBJ2-7; 10 positions match TRBD2. J was trimmed by 5 bases and V by 0 bases; bases with no gene match: 7. Germline values: CDR1 SNHLY, CDR2 FYNNEI. The CDR3 length is 16 residues. The CDR3 region has the DNA TGTGCCAGCAGTGAAGCAACCTTAGCGGGAGGCCACGAGCAGTACTTC. This codes for CASSEATLAGGHEQYF.

The chain is built from TRBV9 and TRBJ1-3; D might be TRBD1 (5 bases). Germline assignment: CDR1 SGDLS and CDR2 YYNGEE. The CDR3 sequence is 14 residues long. Trimming took off 4 bases at V and 0 bases at J, with 8 bases between the two ends. CDR3 amino acids: CASSRGYSGNTIYF. CDR3 DNA sequence: TGTGCCAGCAGCAGGGGATACTCTGGAAACACCATATATTTT.

The DNA of the CDR3 is TGTGCCAGCACCTTGGGCCCCTACGAGCAGTACTTC. It specifies CASTLGPYEQYF. This sequence joins TRBV13 and TRBJ2-7; D gene uncertain. The V end was cut by 7 bases, the J end by 2 bases, with 9 bases between. CDR3 length equals 12 residues. Germline V gene data show CDR1 as PRHDT and CDR2 as FYEKMQ (reference sequence).

The chain links TRBV5-4 to TRBJ2-2, with TRBD2 as a possible D gene (5 bases). V was pared by 4 bases and J by 4 bases, with 20 bases between. This CDR3 has 17 residues. Germline CDR1 reads SGHNT; CDR2 reads YYREEE (reference sequence). The CDR3 sequence is CASSATPGTLVTGELFF. CDR3 nucleotides: TGTGCCAGCAGCGCAACCCCGGGTACACTAGTCACCGGGGAGCTGTTTTTT.

The rearrangement joins TRBV12-5 to TRBJ1-1; D possibly corresponds to TRBD1 (6 bases). V was pared by 3 bases and J by 6 bases, with 17 bases between. The V gene's germline CDR1 is LGHNT and CDR2 FRNRAP. This CDR3 is 15 amino acids long. As DNA, the CDR3 is TGTGCTAGTGGTTTCGCGCAGGGGACGGGTTCTGAAGCTTTCTTT. Translated, it gives CASGFAQGTGSEAFF. Supplemented by reference TRBV12-5 and TRBJ1-1, the full variable domain reads DARVTQTPRHKVTEMGQEVTMRCQPILGHNTVFWYRQTMMQGLELLAYFRNRAPLDDSGMPKDRFSAEMPDATLATLKIQPSEPRDSAVYFCASGFAQGTGSEAFFGQGTRLTVV.

The V gene is TRBV10-3, the J gene TRBJ2-5, with D unclear. This CDR3 spans 13 amino acids. The V end was cut by 3 bases, the J end by 1 base, with 6 bases between. Germline V gene data show CDR1 as ENHRY and CDR2 as SYGVKD. CDR3 protein: CAISEHFQETQYF. The CDR3 region has the DNA TGTGCCATCAGTGAACATTTCCAAGAGACCCAGTACTTC.